The 11 T cell receptor beta chains below come from one sample, sequenced in a study of cytomegalovirus exposure and HLA in healthy donors. The PCR used 60 Vbeta and 13 Jbeta primers. Sequencing used immunoSEQ multiplex PCR; TCRdb keeps in-frame clones, though not all of them. The data contain some 91,000 clones, approximately 76% of them singletons. Source material: PBMCs. The receptor source for this set is a man aged 35 to 55 in good health and CMV-seropositive.

The chain uses TRBV11-3 and TRBJ2-2; D may be TRBD2 (5 bases). The CDR3 extends over 13 amino acids. Germline V gives CDR1 SGHNT, CDR2 YENEEA. The V end lost 4 bases, the J end lost 5 bases, and 8 bases lay between the germline ends. The CDR3 is CASSSPGTGELFF. The DNA for the CDR3 is TGTGCCAGCAGCTCCCCGGGGACCGGGGAGCTGTTTTTT.

The J gene is TRBJ2-7, the V gene TRBV9, with 10 bases that match TRBD1. V shed 4 bases and J 5 bases; nucleotides not matched to a gene: 6. The CDR3 is 14 amino acids. CDR1 SGDLS and CDR2 YYNGEE come from the germline V gene. The CDR3 sequence: CASSPRQGANEQYF. The CDR3 nucleotides are TGTGCCAGCAGCCCCCGACAGGGGGCTAACGAGCAGTACTTC.

The sample holds a few counts of this clone. This CDR3 is CASSYQGALGTEAFF. The CDR3 DNA is TGTGCCAGCAGTTACCAGGGGGCTCTAGGCACTGAAGCTTTCTTT. V usage is TRBV6-5 and J usage is TRBJ1-1; 8 bases agree with TRBD1. This CDR3 has 15 amino acids. The germline CDR1 and CDR2 sequences are MNHEY and SVGAGI. The V segment lost 2 bases and the J segment 4 bases; nucleotides outside the gene matches: 6.

The V gene is TRBV7-6, the J gene TRBJ2-7, with 12 bases matching TRBD1. The CDR3 covers 14 residues. Germline assignment: CDR1 SGHVS and CDR2 FNYEAQ. Trimming removed 5 bases from V and 6 bases from J; junction bases left unmatched: 5. DNA for the CDR3: TGTGCCAGCAGCACGGGACAGGGGGCAAGCGAGCAGTACTTC. This translates into CASSTGQGASEQYF.

The chain employs TRBV19 and TRBJ1-5, with D maybe TRBD1 (5 bases). The CDR3 is 15 amino acids. The ends were cut back, 5 bases at V and 9 bases at J, with 20 bases in the middle. Germline V gene data show CDR1 as LNHDA and CDR2 as SQIVND (reference sequence). The CDR3, as DNA: TGTGCCAGTAGTGCCGGCAGGGAGGGAGGAACGCCCCAGCATTTT. It is translated as CASSAGREGGTPQHF. The full variable domain, completed using reference TRBV19 and TRBJ1-5, is DGGITQSPKYLFRKEGQNVTLSCEQNLNHDAMYWYRQDPGQGLRLIYYSQIVNDFQKGDIAEGYSVSREKKESFPLTVTSAQKNPTAFYLCASSAGREGGTPQHFGDGTRLSIL.

This chain joins TRBV4-1 and TRBJ1-2, with D possibly TRBD1 on 5 matching bases. The germline V gene encodes CDR1 MGHRA and CDR2 YSYEKL. The CDR3 spans 15 residues. Trimming cost V 2 bases and J 0 bases, with 10 bases left between them. The CDR3: CASSQRVGANYGYTF. The CDR3 DNA sequence: TGCGCCAGCAGCCAAAGGGTAGGGGCTAACTATGGCTACACCTTC.

V is TRBV5-4 and J is TRBJ2-1, with TRBD2 matching 15 bases. CDR3 length: 17 residues. CDR1 is SGHNT, CDR2 YYREEE, per germline (reference sequence). With V trimmed by 4 bases and J by 7 bases, 9 bases remained unmatched. Here the CDR3 reads CASSTRTSGREPNEQFF. The CDR3 DNA follows: TGTGCCAGCAGCACTCGGACTAGCGGGAGGGAACCGAATGAGCAGTTCTTC.

DNA for the CDR3: TGTGCCAGCAGCATGGACAGCTACTATGGCTACACCTTC. Protein sequence: CASSMDSYYGYTF. The chain carries TRBV28 and TRBJ1-2; D perhaps matches TRBD1 (6 bases). The CDR3 sequence is 13 residues long. Germline V gene data show CDR1 as MDHEN and CDR2 as SYDVKM. V was clipped by 6 bases and J by 3 bases, with 11 bases between them.

V and J are TRBV9 and TRBJ1-2, with D possibly TRBD1 on 6 matching bases. Germline V gives CDR1 SGDLS, CDR2 YYNGEE. CDR3 length: 13 amino acids. Trimming left V 5 bases short and J 5 bases short, with 13 bases between. Here the CDR3 reads CASSPGTTYGYTF. CDR3 sequence (DNA): TGTGCCAGCAGTCCCGGGACAACTTATGGCTACACCTTC.

The rearrangement uses TRBV5-1 and TRBJ2-5; TRBD2 matches at 8 bases. The length of the CDR3 is 15 residues. Per germline, CDR1 SGHRS and CDR2 YFSETQ. V lost 1 base to trimming and J lost 2 bases; unmatched junction nucleotides: 4. CDR3 sequence: CASSLIGGGQETQYF. The CDR3, as DNA: TGCGCCAGCAGCTTGATCGGGGGGGGTCAAGAGACCCAGTACTTC. Full variable domain (remainder filled in from reference TRBV5-1 and TRBJ2-5): KAGVTQTPRYLIKTRGQQVTLSCSPISGHRSVSWYQQTPGQGLQFLFEYFSETQRNKGNFPGRFSGRQFSNSRSEMNVSTLELGDSALYLCASSLIGGGQETQYFGPGTRLLVL.

A word on this clone: The same CDR3 is also encoded by other DNA sequences in this sample. The chain is built from TRBV6-5 and TRBJ1-2; tentatively, D is TRBD1 (5 bases). CDR1 MNHEY and CDR2 SVGAGI come from the germline V gene. Trimming removed 8 bases at V and 1 base at J, with 11 bases between. CDR3 length equals 13 residues. CDR3 sequence reads: CASSPGGNYGYTF. In DNA, the CDR3 is TGTGCCAGCTCCCCGGGGGGTAACTATGGCTACACCTTC.